Listed here are 22 T cell receptor beta chains from one sample, sequenced in a study of T-cell memory formation after mild COVID-19. TCRdb passed the 5' RACE reads through MiXCR, listing each CDR3 protein once. The data show around 340,000 distinct CDR3 sequences, with around 14% seen just once and less than 25% held by the top ten. The sequenced material came from PBMCs or a T cell subset sorted from them (not recorded which). The receptor source for this set is a man aged 18 to 30 who had mild COVID-19 (a few samples of this study predate the infection). Cell type and time point are not known.

This chain links TRBV20-1 with TRBJ2-1, with 7 bases lining up with TRBD1. The CDR3 is made up of 13 amino acids. Germline V lookup: CDR1 DFQATT, CDR2 SNEGSKA (reference sequence). V lost 6 bases to trimming and J lost 7 bases; unmatched junction nucleotides: 9. The chain's CDR3 is CSAPGTAQNEQFF. In DNA, the CDR3 is TGCAGTGCGCCCGGGACAGCCCAAAATGAGCAGTTCTTC.

The table lists this clonotype with a few counts. This chain links TRBV4-2 with TRBJ2-3; 16 bases map to TRBD2. The CDR3 extends over 18 amino acids. The germline CDR1 and CDR2 sequences are LGHNA and YNFKEQ. Germline trimming cut 5 bases from V and 1 base from J; bases unmatched to any gene: 6. Here the CDR3 reads CASSSGTSGGVGTDTQYF. CDR3 nucleotide sequence: TGTGCCAGCAGCTCCGGGACTAGCGGGGGGGTTGGCACAGATACGCAGTATTTT.

This clonotype was counted a few times. V usage is TRBV10-3 and J usage is TRBJ2-5; TRBD2 aligns across 8 bases. Trimming at V came to 11 bases and at J to 5 bases, leaving 10 bases not matched to a gene. CDR1 ENHRY and CDR2 SYGVKD come from the germline V gene. There are 13 residues in the CDR3. CDR3 sequence (DNA): TGTGCCTACCAGCGGGGGTTGGGGGAGACCCAGTACTTC. It encodes CAYQRGLGETQYF.

The J gene is TRBJ2-1, the V gene TRBV7-2; D remains ambiguous. Per germline, CDR1 SGHTA and CDR2 FQGNSA. Trimming pared 2 bases from V and 10 bases from J, leaving 6 bases between. The CDR3 sequence is 11 residues long. The CDR3 region is CASSLLTEQFF. The CDR3 DNA is TGTGCCAGCAGCTTACTCACAGAGCAGTTCTTC.

A few counts support this clonotype. The chain has TRBV6-2 or TRBV6-3 and TRBJ2-7; D might be TRBD1 (6 bases). Germline values: CDR1 MNHEY, CDR2 SVGEGT. The CDR3 sequence is 12 residues long. V dropped 6 bases and J dropped 5 bases, with 11 bases sitting between them. In nucleotides, the CDR3 is TGTGCCAGCAGCCCCCACAGGGACGAGCAGTACTTC. It yields the protein CASSPHRDEQYF.

This clonotype occurred many times. V gene TRBV24-1 combines with J gene TRBJ2-7; the D call may be TRBD1 or TRBD2 (6 bases each). The V gene's germline CDR1 is KGHDR and CDR2 SFDVKD. The CDR3 is 14 amino acids. V was clipped by 2 bases and J by 6 bases, with 13 bases between them. The CDR3 here is CATSDSSGAGEQYF. CDR3 coding DNA: TGTGCCACCAGTGATTCATCGGGGGCGGGCGAGCAGTACTTC.

The V and J genes are TRBV4-3 and TRBJ1-2; D gene ambiguous. The CDR3 covers 18 residues. V dropped 2 bases and J dropped 1 base, with 20 bases sitting between them. Germline loops: CDR1 LGHNA, CDR2 YSLEER. This chain's CDR3 is CASSQTPTRATLNYGYTF. The CDR3 coding sequence is TGCGCCAGCAGCCAAACCCCGACACGGGCGACCCTTAACTATGGCTACACCTTC.

This clonotype was counted ten times or more. This sequence joins TRBV28 and TRBJ2-3, with TRBD2 as a possible D gene (5 bases). V shed 5 bases and J shed 5 bases, with 14 bases lying between them. The CDR3 spans 14 residues. Germline CDR1 MDHEN, CDR2 SYDVKM. The CDR3 spells CASSPRGLRDTQYF. CDR3 DNA sequence: TGTGCCAGCAGTCCGCGCGGGCTGCGAGATACGCAGTATTTT.

This clonotype was observed many times. The chain recombines TRBV6-5 with TRBJ2-1, with 9 nucleotides matching TRBD1. CDR3 length: 14 amino acids. V lost 2 bases, J lost 7 bases, and 3 bases stayed unmatched. Looked up from germline, CDR1 is MNHEY and CDR2 is SVGAGI. The CDR3 DNA reads as TGTGCCAGCAGTTACCGGACAGGGGCGAATGAGCAGTTCTTC. The encoded protein is CASSYRTGANEQFF.

In this sample, this clonotype turned up many times. The chain combines TRBV4-1 with TRBJ2-7; D uncertain. CDR1 and CDR2 from the germline V gene are MGHRA and YSYEKL. The CDR3 runs to 15 residues. The V and J ends lost 1 base and 7 bases respectively, with 17 bases between them. The CDR3 loop reads CASSQVQAASNEQYV. The CDR3 nucleotides are TGCGCCAGCAGCCAAGTTCAGGCGGCCTCTAATGAGCAGTACGTC.

This clonotype was seen at least ten times. In DNA, the CDR3 is TGCGCCAGCAGCTTGGTCCCAGACACCGGGGAGCTGTTTTTT. The encoded protein is CASSLVPDTGELFF. The rearrangement links TRBV5-1 to TRBJ2-2; no definite D call. Germline CDR1 reads SGHRS; CDR2 reads YFSETQ. V lost 0 bases and J 3 bases, leaving 6 bases between the germline ends. The CDR3 length is 14 residues.

This clonotype was recorded at least ten times. The chain combines TRBV5-5 with TRBJ2-7, with 8 bases that match TRBD1. After removal of 4 bases from V and 9 bases from J, the junction contained 6 bases not matched to a gene. The CDR3 extends over 12 amino acids. CDR1 is SGHKS, CDR2 YYEKEE, per germline (reference sequence). DNA of the CDR3: TGTGCCAGCAGCCTCCAGGGGGCCGGGCAGTACTTC. This sequence encodes CASSLQGAGQYF.

This clonotype was detected many times. This chain joins TRBV4-3 and TRBJ2-6, with TRBD1 identical over 7 bases. CDR1 and CDR2 (germline): LGHNA, YSLEER. CDR3 size: 20 residues. V shed 0 bases and J 0 bases; nucleotides not matched to a gene: 11. The CDR3 coding sequence is TGCGCCAGCAGCCAAGATAAACAGGGGTCTTGGATCTCTGGGGCCAACGTCCTGACTTTC. Translating it yields CASSQDKQGSWISGANVLTF.

This clonotype has just a few counts. The rearrangement uses TRBV5-1 and TRBJ2-5, with D hard to call. From germline, CDR1 is SGHRS and CDR2 YFSETQ. This CDR3 is 14 amino acids long. V gave up 4 bases and J gave up 5 bases, with 15 bases separating them. The CDR3 DNA sequence: TGCGCCAGCAGCGAACCGACCGGGTCGGAGACCCAGTACTTC. It translates to CASSEPTGSETQYF.

The chain links TRBV7-9 to TRBJ2-7; 10 bases match TRBD1. The germline V gene encodes CDR1 SEHNR and CDR2 FQNEAQ (reference sequence). Trimming at V came to 1 base and at J to 7 bases, leaving 13 bases not matched to a gene. The CDR3 has 17 residues. CDR3 protein: CASSLVGRDRGPREQYF. CDR3 nucleotides: TGTGCCAGCAGCTTAGTAGGGCGGGACAGGGGTCCTCGGGAGCAGTACTTC.

This clonotype was detected a few times. V is TRBV29-1 and J is TRBJ2-1, with a possible D match to TRBD1 (6 bases). V was pared by 3 bases and J by 8 bases, with 11 bases between. Germline lookup yields CDR1 SQVTM and CDR2 ANQGSEA. The CDR3 covers 12 residues. In DNA form, the CDR3 reads TGCAGCGTTGACAGGGGCTCGGATGAGCAGTTCTTC. Protein sequence: CSVDRGSDEQFF.

This clonotype was counted only a few times. V is TRBV12-3 or TRBV12-4 and J is TRBJ1-1, with TRBD1 matching over 9 bases. This CDR3 is 14 amino acids long. Trimming cost V 10 bases and J 5 bases; bases outside gene matches: 11. The CDR3 sequence: CAITQGTGKTEAFF. The CDR3 DNA reads TGTGCCATCACCCAAGGGACAGGGAAAACTGAAGCTTTCTTT.

V gene TRBV12-3 or TRBV12-4 combines with J gene TRBJ1-2, with a weak D call TRBD1 (5 bases). The CDR3 length is 13 residues. Trimming took 8 bases from V and 4 from J, leaving 14 bases between them. The CDR3 sequence: CASVQAGPYGYTF. In DNA, the CDR3 is TGTGCCAGCGTCCAGGCAGGGCCCTATGGCTACACCTTC.

This clonotype was seen at least ten times. The V call is TRBV18, the J call TRBJ2-1, with D perhaps TRBD2 (5 bases). The CDR3 is 12 residues long. V was cut by 5 bases and J by 8 bases, with 10 bases left in between. Germline-derived CDR1 and CDR2 are KGHSH and LQKENI. The CDR3 DNA is TGTGCCAGCTCAAGAGAGGGAGATGAGCAGTTCTTC. This codes for CASSREGDEQFF. Full variable domain (outside the CDR3, taken from reference TRBV18 and TRBJ2-1): NAGVMQNPRHLVRRRGQEARLRCSPMKGHSHVYWYRQLPEEGLKFMVYLQKENIIDESGMPKERFSAEFPKEGPSILRIQQVVRGDSAAYFCASSREGDEQFFGPGTRLTVL.

The chain links TRBV27 to TRBJ2-6; 9 positions agree with TRBD2. This CDR3 has 22 residues. Trimming at V came to 4 bases and at J to 1 base, leaving 20 bases not matched to a gene. Germline CDR1 is MNHEY and CDR2 is SMNVEV (reference sequence). The CDR3 is CASSSMQGFSGGIKSGANVLTF. DNA of the CDR3: TGTGCCAGCAGTTCCATGCAGGGATTTAGCGGGGGAATAAAATCTGGGGCCAACGTCCTGACTTTC. The full variable domain, its missing parts supplied by reference TRBV27 and TRBJ2-6, is EAQVTQNPRYLITVTGKKLTVTCSQNMNHEYMSWYRQDPGLGLRQIYYSMNVEVTDKGDVPEGYKVSRKEKRNFPLILESPSPNQTSLYFCASSSMQGFSGGIKSGANVLTFGAGSRLTVL.

This clonotype turned up a few times. The rearrangement links TRBV12-3 or TRBV12-4 to TRBJ2-4, with TRBD2 identical over 8 bases. The CDR3 spans 15 residues. V trimming: 7 bases; J trimming: 9 bases; junction bases outside the gene matches: 14. DNA for the CDR3: TGTGCCAGCACCCTAGCCCGGACGGGAGGGGGCATTCAGTACTTC. It encodes CASTLARTGGGIQYF.

There are many counts of this clonotype. This chain connects TRBV4-2 to TRBJ2-7; the D gene is possibly TRBD2 (6 bases). CDR3 size: 17 residues. V dropped 4 bases and J dropped 0 bases, with 19 bases sitting between them. CDR1 and CDR2 (germline): LGHNA, YNFKEQ. CDR3 DNA: TGTGCCAGCAGCCTCGGACCGCCGGGGGAAAGCTCCTACGAGCAGTACTTC. This encodes CASSLGPPGESSYEQYF.